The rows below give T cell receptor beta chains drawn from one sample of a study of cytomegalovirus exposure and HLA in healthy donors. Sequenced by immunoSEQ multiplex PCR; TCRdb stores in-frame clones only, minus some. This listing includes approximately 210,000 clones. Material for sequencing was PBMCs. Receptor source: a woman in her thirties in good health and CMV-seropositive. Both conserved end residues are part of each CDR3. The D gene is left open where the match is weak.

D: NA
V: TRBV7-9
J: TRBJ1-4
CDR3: CASSFLVSPLQKNEKLFF
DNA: TGTGCCAGCAGCTTTTTGGTCAGTCCCCTCCAAAAGAATGAAAAACTGTTTTTT

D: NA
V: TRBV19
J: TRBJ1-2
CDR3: CASSIVDRVSDGYTF
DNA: TGTGCCAGTAGTATAGTTGACCGGGTTTCGGATGGCTATACCTTC

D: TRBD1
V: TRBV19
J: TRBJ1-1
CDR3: CASKRTGGTEAFF
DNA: TGTGCCAGTAAAAGGACAGGGGGCACTGAAGCTTTCTTT

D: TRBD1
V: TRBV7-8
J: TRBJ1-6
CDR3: CASSLDTGQGAGSPLHF
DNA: TGTGCCAGCAGCTTAGATACGGGACAGGGGGCAGGTTCACCCCTCCACTTT

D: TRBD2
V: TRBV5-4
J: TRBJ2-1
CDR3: CASSLEVAGGTNEQFF
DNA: TGTGCCAGCAGCTTGGAGGTAGCGGGGGGGACCAATGAGCAGTTCTTC

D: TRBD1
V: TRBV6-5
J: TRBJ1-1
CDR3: CASSYDRANTEAFF
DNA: TGTGCCAGCAGTTACGACAGGGCTAACACTGAAGCTTTCTTT

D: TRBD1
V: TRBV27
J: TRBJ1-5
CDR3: CASSTTAGTGSHGPQHF
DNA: TGTGCCAGCAGCACTACCGCCGGGACAGGGAGTCATGGGCCCCAGCATTTT

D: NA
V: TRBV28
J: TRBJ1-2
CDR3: CASSLVQGGWNYGYTF
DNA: TGTGCCAGCAGTTTGGTCCAGGGAGGTTGGAACTATGGCTACACCTTC

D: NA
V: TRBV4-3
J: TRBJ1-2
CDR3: CASSQDPSSLYGYTF
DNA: TGCGCCAGCAGCCAAGATCCTAGCAGCCTTTATGGCTACACCTTC

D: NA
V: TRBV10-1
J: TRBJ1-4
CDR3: CASSEGQSNEKLFF
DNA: TGCGCCAGCAGTGAAGGACAGAGTAATGAAAAACTGTTTTTT

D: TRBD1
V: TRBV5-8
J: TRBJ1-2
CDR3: CASHYKEGAHGYTF
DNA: TGTGCCAGCCACTATAAGGAGGGGGCGCACGGCTACACCTTC

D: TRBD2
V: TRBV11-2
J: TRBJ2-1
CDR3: CASSVGTSGTYNEQFF
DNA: TGTGCCAGCAGCGTCGGGACTAGCGGGACTTACAATGAGCAGTTCTTC

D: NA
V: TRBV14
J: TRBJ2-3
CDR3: CASSQAPSDTQYF
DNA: TGTGCCAGCAGCCAAGCCCCCTCAGATACGCAGTATTTT

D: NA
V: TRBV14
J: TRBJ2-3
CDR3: CASSQLGEADTQYF
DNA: TGTGCCAGCAGTCAACTAGGGGAAGCAGATACGCAGTATTTT

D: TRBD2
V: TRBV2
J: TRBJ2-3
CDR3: CASSEAGGGHNTQYF
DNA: TGTGCCAGCAGTGAGGCCGGGGGGGGCCATAATACGCAGTATTTT

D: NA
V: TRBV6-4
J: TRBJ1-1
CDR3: CASSETGWTEAFF
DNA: TGTGCCAGCAGTGAAACAGGGTGGACTGAAGCTTTCTTT

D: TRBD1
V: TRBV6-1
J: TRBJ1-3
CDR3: CASSEAPGTGPGNTIYF
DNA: TGTGCCAGCAGTGAAGCCCCGGGGACAGGCCCTGGAAACACCATATATTTT

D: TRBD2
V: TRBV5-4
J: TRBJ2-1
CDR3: CASSLDLSGDNEQFF
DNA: TGTGCCAGCAGCTTGGACCTTAGCGGGGACAATGAGCAGTTCTTC

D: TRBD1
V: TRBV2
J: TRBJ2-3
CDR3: CASSTQGASTDTQYF
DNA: TGTGCCAGCAGTACACAGGGGGCGAGCACAGATACGCAGTATTTT

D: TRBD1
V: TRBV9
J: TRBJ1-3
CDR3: CASSHRTGSGNTIYF
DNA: TGTGCCAGCAGCCATCGGACAGGGTCTGGAAACACCATATATTTT

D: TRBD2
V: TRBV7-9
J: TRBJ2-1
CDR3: CASSLAGAGGPHEQFF
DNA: TGTGCCAGCAGCTTAGCGGGGGCGGGAGGGCCTCATGAGCAGTTCTTC

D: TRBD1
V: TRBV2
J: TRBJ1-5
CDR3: CASNTDRVGNQPQHF
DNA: TGTGCCAGCAACACCGACAGGGTTGGCAATCAGCCCCAGCATTTT

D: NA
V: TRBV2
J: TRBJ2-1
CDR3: CASSIDYSSYNEQFF
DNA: TGTGCCAGCAGCATCGACTACAGCTCCTACAATGAGCAGTTCTTC

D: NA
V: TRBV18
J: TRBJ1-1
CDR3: CASSPGGPEAFF
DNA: TGTGCCAGCTCACCAGGCGGCCCAGAAGCTTTCTTT

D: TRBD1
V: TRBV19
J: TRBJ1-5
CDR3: CASDIIRDSNQPQHF
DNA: TGTGCCAGCGACATAATCCGGGACAGTAATCAGCCCCAGCATTTT

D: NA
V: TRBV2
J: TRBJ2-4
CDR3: CASRTGPVGGKNIQYF
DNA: TGTGCCAGCAGGACCGGACCGGTCGGGGGCAAAAACATTCAGTACTTC

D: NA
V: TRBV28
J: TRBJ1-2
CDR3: CASTLGGNRGGYTF
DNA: TGTGCCAGCACCCTGGGGGGAAACAGAGGTGGCTACACCTTC

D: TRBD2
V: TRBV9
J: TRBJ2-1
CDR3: CASSAGTSGSTYNEQFF
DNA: TGTGCCAGCAGCGCCGGGACTAGCGGGAGTACCTACAATGAGCAGTTCTTC

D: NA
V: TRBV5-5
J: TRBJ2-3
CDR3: CASSGGTAFTDTQYF
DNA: TGTGCCAGCAGCGGGGGGACAGCCTTCACAGATACGCAGTATTTT

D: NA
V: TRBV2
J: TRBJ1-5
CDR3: CASSEAGRNQPQHF
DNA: TGTGCCAGCAGTGAAGCGGGGCGAAATCAGCCCCAGCATTTT

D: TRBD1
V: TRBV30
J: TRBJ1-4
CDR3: CAWSRTGGSTNEKLFF
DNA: TGTGCCTGGAGCCGGACAGGGGGATCAACTAATGAAAAACTGTTTTTT

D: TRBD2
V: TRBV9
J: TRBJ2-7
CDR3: CASSATGTSFYEQYF
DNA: TGTGCCAGCAGCGCCACCGGGACTAGTTTCTACGAGCAGTACTTC

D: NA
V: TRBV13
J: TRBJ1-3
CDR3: CASREMTAGNTIYF
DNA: TGTGCCAGCAGAGAGATGACAGCCGGAAACACCATATATTTT

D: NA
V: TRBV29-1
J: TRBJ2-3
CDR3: CSVEDPTGSTDTQYF
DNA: TGCAGCGTTGAAGATCCAACAGGGAGCACAGATACGCAGTATTTT

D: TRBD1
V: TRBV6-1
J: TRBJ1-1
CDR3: CASSGTGFYTEAFF
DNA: TGTGCCAGCAGCGGGACAGGGTTTTATACTGAAGCTTTCTTT

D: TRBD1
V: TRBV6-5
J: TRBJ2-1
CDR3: CASSYGGQRPYNEQFF
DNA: TGTGCCAGCAGTTACGGGGGACAGAGACCCTACAATGAGCAGTTCTTC

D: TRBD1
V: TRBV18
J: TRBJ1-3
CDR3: CASSPQGAPGNTIYF
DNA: TGTGCCAGCTCACCCCAGGGGGCGCCTGGAAACACCATATATTTT

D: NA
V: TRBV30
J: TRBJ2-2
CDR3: CAWSLVVGELFF
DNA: TGTGCCTGGAGTTTGGTAGTCGGGGAGCTGTTTTTT

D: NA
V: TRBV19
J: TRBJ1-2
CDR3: CASGRDGAYGYTF
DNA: TGTGCCAGTGGGAGGGACGGCGCCTATGGCTACACCTTC

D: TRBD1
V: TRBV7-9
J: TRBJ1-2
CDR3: CASSLAPGQGAKDGGYTF
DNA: TGTGCCAGCAGCTTAGCGCCGGGACAGGGGGCGAAGGATGGCGGCTACACCTTC

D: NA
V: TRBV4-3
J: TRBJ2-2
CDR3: CASSQGTSIYNTGELFF
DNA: TGCGCCAGCAGCCAAGGAACTAGCATCTATAACACCGGGGAGCTGTTTTTT

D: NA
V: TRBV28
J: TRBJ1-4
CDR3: CASSLGGWGKLFF
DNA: TGTGCCAGCAGTTTGGGGGGTTGGGGAAAACTGTTTTTT

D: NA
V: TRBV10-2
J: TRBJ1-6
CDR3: CASSVGETYNSPLHF
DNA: TGCGCCAGCAGTGTAGGGGAAACCTATAATTCACCCCTCCACTTT

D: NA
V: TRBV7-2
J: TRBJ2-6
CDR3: CASSKRTGSGANVLTF
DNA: TGTGCCAGCAGCAAAAGAACAGGATCTGGGGCCAACGTCCTGACTTTC

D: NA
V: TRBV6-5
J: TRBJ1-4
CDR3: CASSYSREATNEKLFF
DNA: TGTGCCAGCAGTTACTCAAGAGAGGCAACTAATGAAAAACTGTTTTTT

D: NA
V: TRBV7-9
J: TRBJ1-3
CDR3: CASRARLHSGNTIYF
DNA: TGTGCCAGCAGAGCTCGTCTTCACTCTGGAAACACCATATATTTT

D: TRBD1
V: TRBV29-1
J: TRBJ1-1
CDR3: CSVVPGQGANTEAFF
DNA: TGCAGCGTTGTCCCGGGACAGGGGGCAAACACTGAAGCTTTCTTT

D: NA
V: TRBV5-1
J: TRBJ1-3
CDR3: CASRISQGNTIYF
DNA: TGCGCCAGCAGAATCAGTCAAGGAAACACCATATATTTT

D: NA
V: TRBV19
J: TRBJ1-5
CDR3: CASSSYRRYSNQPQHF
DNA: TGTGCCAGTAGTAGCTACAGGCGATATAGCAATCAGCCCCAGCATTTT

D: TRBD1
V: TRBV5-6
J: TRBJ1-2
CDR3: CASILQGAPGYTF
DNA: TGTGCCAGCATACTCCAGGGGGCGCCTGGCTACACCTTC

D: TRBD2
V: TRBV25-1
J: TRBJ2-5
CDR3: CASSPQRDVYQETQYF
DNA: TGTGCCAGTTCTCCCCAGCGGGACGTGTACCAAGAGACCCAGTACTTC